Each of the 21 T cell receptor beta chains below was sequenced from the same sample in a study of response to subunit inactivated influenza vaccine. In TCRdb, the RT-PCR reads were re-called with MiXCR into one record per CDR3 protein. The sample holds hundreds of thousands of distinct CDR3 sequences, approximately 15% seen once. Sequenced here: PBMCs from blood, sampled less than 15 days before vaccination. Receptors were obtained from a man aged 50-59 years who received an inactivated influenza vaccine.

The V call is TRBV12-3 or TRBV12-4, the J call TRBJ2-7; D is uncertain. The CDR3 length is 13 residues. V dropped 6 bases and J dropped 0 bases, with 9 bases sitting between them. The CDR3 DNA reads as TGTGCCAGCAGACCCCGGGCCTCCTACGAGCAGTACTTC. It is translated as CASRPRASYEQYF.

The CDR3 loop is CASSEEVAGFNEQFF. CDR3 DNA: TGTGCCAGCAGTGAAGAGGTTGCAGGGTTCAATGAGCAGTTCTTC. The chain uses TRBV2 and TRBJ2-1; the D gene is possibly TRBD1 (5 bases). Trimming removed 1 base at V and 6 bases at J, with 13 bases between. The CDR3 runs 15 residues. Germline loops: CDR1 SNHLY, CDR2 FYNNEI.

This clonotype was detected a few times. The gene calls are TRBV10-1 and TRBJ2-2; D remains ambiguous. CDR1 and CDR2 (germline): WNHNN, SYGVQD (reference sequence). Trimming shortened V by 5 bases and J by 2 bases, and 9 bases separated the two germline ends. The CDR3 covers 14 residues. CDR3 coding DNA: TGCGCCAGCAGTAGCACCTTAAACACCGGGGAGCTGTTTTTT. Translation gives CASSSTLNTGELFF.

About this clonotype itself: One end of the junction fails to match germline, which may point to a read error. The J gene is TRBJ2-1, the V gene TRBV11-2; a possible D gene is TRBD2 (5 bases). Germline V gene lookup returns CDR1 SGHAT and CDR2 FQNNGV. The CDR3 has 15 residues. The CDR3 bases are TGTGCCAGCAGCTTACGGGGAGTGCCCTACAATGAGCAGTTTTTC. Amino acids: CASSLRGVPYNEQFF.

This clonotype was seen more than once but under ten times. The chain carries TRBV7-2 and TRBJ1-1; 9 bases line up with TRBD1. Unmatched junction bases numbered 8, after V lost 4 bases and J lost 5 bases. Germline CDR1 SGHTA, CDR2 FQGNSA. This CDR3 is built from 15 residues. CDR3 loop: CASSSSQGARTEAFF. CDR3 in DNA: TGTGCCAGCAGCTCATCACAGGGGGCGAGAACTGAAGCTTTCTTT.

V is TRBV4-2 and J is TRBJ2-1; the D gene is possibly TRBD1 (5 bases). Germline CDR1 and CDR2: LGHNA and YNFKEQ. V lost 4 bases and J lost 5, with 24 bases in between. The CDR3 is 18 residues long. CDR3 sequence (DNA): TGTGCCAGCAGCCGAGACAGATTAATTACACAATTTGACAATGAGCAGTTCTTC. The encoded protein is CASSRDRLITQFDNEQFF.

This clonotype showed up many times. Here the CDR3 reads CSASVGHQETQYF. The CDR3 nucleotides are TGCAGTGCTAGTGTGGGGCATCAAGAGACCCAGTACTTC. This chain links TRBV20-1 with TRBJ2-5; D might be TRBD1 (5 bases). This CDR3 comprises 13 residues. V was shortened by 3 bases and J by 2 bases, with 10 bases between the two germline ends. The germline gives CDR1 DFQATT, CDR2 SNEGSKA (reference sequence).

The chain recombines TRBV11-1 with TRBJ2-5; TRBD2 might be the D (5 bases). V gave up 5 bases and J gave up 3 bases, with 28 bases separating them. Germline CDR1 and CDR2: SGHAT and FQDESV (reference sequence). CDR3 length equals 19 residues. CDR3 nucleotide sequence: TGTGCCAGCAGCCCCTACCGGGGTTTGGGCAGAACACAAGAAGAGACCCAGTACTTC. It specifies CASSPYRGLGRTQEETQYF.

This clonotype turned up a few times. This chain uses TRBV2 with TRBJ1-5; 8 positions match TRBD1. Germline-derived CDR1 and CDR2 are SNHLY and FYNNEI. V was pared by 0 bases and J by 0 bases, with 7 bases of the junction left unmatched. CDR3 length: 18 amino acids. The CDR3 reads CASSEADRDPYSNQPQHF. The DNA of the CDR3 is TGTGCCAGCAGTGAAGCGGACAGGGACCCCTATAGCAATCAGCCCCAGCATTTT.

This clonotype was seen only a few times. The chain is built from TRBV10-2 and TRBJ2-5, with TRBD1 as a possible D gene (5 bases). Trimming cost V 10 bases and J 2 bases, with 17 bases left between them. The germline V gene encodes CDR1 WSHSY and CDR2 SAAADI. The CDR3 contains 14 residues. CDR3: CATRVGSNQETQYF. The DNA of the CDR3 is TGCGCCACCAGGGTCGGGTCTAATCAAGAGACCCAGTACTTC.

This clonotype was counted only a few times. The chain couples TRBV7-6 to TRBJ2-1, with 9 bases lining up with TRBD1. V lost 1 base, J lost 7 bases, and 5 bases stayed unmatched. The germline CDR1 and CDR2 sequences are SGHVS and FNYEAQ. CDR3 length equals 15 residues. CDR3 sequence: CASSLGWTGENEQFF. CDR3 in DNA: TGTGCCAGCAGCTTAGGGTGGACAGGGGAAAATGAGCAGTTCTTC.

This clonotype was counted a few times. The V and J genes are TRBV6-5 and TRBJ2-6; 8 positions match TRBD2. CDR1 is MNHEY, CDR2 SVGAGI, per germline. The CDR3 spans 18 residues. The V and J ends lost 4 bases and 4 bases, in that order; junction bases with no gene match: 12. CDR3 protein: CASSSTVRLASGANVLTF. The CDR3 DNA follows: TGTGCCAGCAGTTCAACAGTCCGACTAGCGTCCGGGGCCAACGTCCTGACTTTC.

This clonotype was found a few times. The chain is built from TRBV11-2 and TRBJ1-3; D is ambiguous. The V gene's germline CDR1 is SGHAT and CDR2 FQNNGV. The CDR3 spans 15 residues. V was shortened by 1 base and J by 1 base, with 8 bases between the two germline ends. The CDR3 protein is CASSLGYGSGNTIYF. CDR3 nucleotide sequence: TGTGCCAGCAGCTTAGGGTACGGGTCTGGAAACACCATATATTTT. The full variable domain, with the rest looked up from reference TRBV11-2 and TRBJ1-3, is EAGVAQSPRYKIIEKRQSVAFWCNPISGHATLYWYQQILGQGPKLLIQFQNNGVVDDSQLPKDRFSAERLKGVDSTLKIQPAKLEDSAVYLCASSLGYGSGNTIYFGEGSWLTVV.

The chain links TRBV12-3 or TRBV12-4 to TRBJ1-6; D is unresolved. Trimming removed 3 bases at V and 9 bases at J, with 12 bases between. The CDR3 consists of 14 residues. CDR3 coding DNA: TGTGCCAGCAGTTTGACCCAACGGGGTTCACCCCTCCACTTT. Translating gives CASSLTQRGSPLHF.

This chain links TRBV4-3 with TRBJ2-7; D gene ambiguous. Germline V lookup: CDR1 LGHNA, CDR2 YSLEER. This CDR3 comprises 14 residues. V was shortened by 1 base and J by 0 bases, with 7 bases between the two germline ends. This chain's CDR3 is CASSQGFYSYEQYF. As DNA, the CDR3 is TGCGCCAGCAGCCAAGGCTTCTACTCCTACGAGCAGTACTTC.

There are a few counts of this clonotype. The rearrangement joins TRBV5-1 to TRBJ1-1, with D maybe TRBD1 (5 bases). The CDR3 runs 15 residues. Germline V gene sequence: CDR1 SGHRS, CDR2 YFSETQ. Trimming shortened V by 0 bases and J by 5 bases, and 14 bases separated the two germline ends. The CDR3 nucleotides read TGCGCCAGCAGCTTGGCGCCGCCCGGGGGAACTGAAGCTTTCTTT. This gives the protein CASSLAPPGGTEAFF.

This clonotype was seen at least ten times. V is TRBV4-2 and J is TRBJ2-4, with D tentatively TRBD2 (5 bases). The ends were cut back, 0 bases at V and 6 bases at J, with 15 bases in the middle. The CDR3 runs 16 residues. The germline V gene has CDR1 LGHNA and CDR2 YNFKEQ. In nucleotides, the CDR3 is TGTGCCAGCAGCCAAGATCAACCGGGAAGTGGAAACATTCAGTACTTC. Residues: CASSQDQPGSGNIQYF.

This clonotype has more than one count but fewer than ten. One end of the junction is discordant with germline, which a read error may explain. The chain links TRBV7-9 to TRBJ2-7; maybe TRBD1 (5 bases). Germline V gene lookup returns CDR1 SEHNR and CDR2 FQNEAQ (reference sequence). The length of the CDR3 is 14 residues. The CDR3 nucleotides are TGTGCCGGCAGCCAGGACACGGGCAGTTACGAGCAGTACTTC. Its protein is CAGSQDTGSYEQYF.

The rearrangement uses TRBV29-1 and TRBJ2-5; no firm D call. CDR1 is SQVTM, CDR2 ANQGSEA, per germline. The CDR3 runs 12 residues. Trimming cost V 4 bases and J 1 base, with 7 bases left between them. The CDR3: CSVGSVQETQYF. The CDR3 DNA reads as TGCAGCGTTGGTTCGGTCCAAGAGACCCAGTACTTC.

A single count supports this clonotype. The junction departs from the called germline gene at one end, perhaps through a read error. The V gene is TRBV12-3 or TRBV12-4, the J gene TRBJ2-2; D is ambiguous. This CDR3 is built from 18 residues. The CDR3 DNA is TGTACCAGCTGTTTAAAGGCAGCAATACTCCCGAACACCGGGGAGCTGTTTTTT. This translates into CTSCLKAAILPNTGELFF.

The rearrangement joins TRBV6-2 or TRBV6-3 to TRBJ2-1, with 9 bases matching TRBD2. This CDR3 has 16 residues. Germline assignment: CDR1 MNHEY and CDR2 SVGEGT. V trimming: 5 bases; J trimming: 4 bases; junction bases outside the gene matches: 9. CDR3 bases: TGTGCCAGCAGTAGTATAGCGGGGGCGATTTACAATGAGCAGTTCTTC. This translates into CASSSIAGAIYNEQFF.